The TCR beta chain under discussion was sequenced for a study of technical replicates of blood from several donors. CDR1 and CDR2 (germline): MNHEY, SVGAGI. V shed 0 bases and J shed 8 bases, with 16 bases lying between them. This CDR3 contains 15 residues. The method was immunoSEQ multiplex PCR; TCRdb's version includes in-frame clones alone and lacks a portion of them. This sample has around 53,000 clones, with approximately 90% found just once. Sequencing used PBMCs. This sequence was found in a human donor in good health. Some clones in this sample may be carry-over from other donors' samples. The chain is built from TRBV6-5 and TRBJ1-2; D may be TRBD1 (5 bases). The CDR3 loop is CASSYSKNRGGGYTF. In nucleotides, the CDR3 is TGTGCCAGCAGTTACTCGAAAAATAGGGGAGGAGGCTACACCTTC.